The 14 T cell receptor beta chains presented below share a single source sample, sequenced in a study of blood T cell repertoires in COVID-19. The table came from immunoSEQ multiplex PCR; TCRdb's copy has only in-frame clones and leaves some out. The sample has around 85,000 clones, around 91% seen once. Sequencing was carried out using peripheral blood. The receptors come from an elderly woman with active or convalescent COVID-19.

This clone appeared a single time. The J gene is TRBJ2-1, the V gene TRBV2; 8 bases fit TRBD2. CDR1 is SNHLY and CDR2 is FYNNEI in the germline V gene. CDR3 length: 16 residues. The trim removed 6 bases at V and 4 bases at J, leaving 11 bases unmatched. The CDR3 protein is CASSSRAGEGYNEQFF. CDR3 sequence (DNA): TGTGCCAGCAGCTCTCGAGCGGGAGAGGGGTACAATGAGCAGTTCTTC.

The gene calls are TRBV12-3 or TRBV12-4 and TRBJ1-1, with 8 bases that match TRBD1. The V and J ends lost 5 bases and 8 bases, in that order; junction bases with no gene match: 7. This CDR3 region has 13 residues. CDR3 bases: TGTGCCAGCAGTCCCGGGACAGGAGCCGAAGCTTTCTTT. Amino acid sequence: CASSPGTGAEAFF.

The rearrangement uses TRBV28 and TRBJ2-5, with D hard to call. The germline V gene has CDR1 MDHEN and CDR2 SYDVKM. This CDR3 region has 14 residues. The V and J ends lost 4 bases and 5 bases respectively, with 14 bases between them. The CDR3 spells CASSSPSVWETQYF. The CDR3 DNA is TGTGCCAGCAGTTCTCCTAGTGTTTGGGAGACCCAGTACTTC.

The chain has TRBV7-2 and TRBJ2-7; D remains unclear. The V gene lost 1 base and the J gene lost 2 bases, with 6 bases spanning the gap. The germline V gene has CDR1 SGHTA and CDR2 FQGNSA. The CDR3 runs to 13 residues. DNA of the CDR3: TGTGCCAGCAGCTTAGAAACTACCTACGAGCAGTACTTC. This translates into CASSLETTYEQYF.

The chain carries TRBV4-2 and TRBJ2-3; TRBD2 is a possible D gene (7 bases). CDR3 length equals 16 residues. The ends were cut back, 1 base at V and 6 bases at J, with 17 bases in the middle. The V gene's germline CDR1 is LGHNA and CDR2 YNFKEQ. CDR3 sequence reads: CASSQGRGPPLDTQYF. The CDR3 DNA reads TGTGCCAGCAGCCAAGGGCGGGGGCCCCCTCTGGATACGCAGTATTTT.

CDR3 amino acids: CASSLPTGSPMNTEAFF. The CDR3 bases are TGTGCCAGCAGTTTACCGACAGGGAGTCCTATGAACACTGAAGCTTTCTTT. V is TRBV28 and J is TRBJ1-1; TRBD1 agrees at 7 bases. V was clipped by 2 bases and J by 0 bases; unmatched bases: 9. Germline V lookup: CDR1 MDHEN, CDR2 SYDVKM. The CDR3 consists of 17 residues.

The chain carries TRBV5-6 and TRBJ2-2; 8 bases match TRBD1. The V gene end was trimmed by 2 bases and the J gene end by 7 bases; junction bases not matched to a gene: 10. The CDR3 covers 16 residues. Germline lookup yields CDR1 SGHDT and CDR2 YYEEEE. Written as DNA, the CDR3 is TGTGCCAGCAGCTTCCGGACAGGGACAGACCTCGGGGAGCTGTTTTTT. Translated: CASSFRTGTDLGELFF. The full variable domain, in which reference TRBV5-6 and TRBJ2-2 provide the parts outside the CDR3, is DAGVTQSPTHLIKTRGQQVTLRCSPKSGHDTVSWYQQALGQGPQFIFQYYEEEERQRGNFPDRFSGHQFPNYSSELNVNALLLGDSALYLCASSFRTGTDLGELFFGEGSRLTVL.

The gene calls are TRBV2 and TRBJ1-5, with 9 bases matching TRBD1. The CDR3 runs 14 residues. Per the germline V gene, CDR1 is SNHLY and CDR2 is FYNNEI. The ends lost 6 bases at V and 3 bases at J; junction bases unmatched: 3. The CDR3 reads CASRRDRDNQPQHF. Here the CDR3 DNA reads TGTGCCAGCAGGAGGGACAGGGACAATCAGCCCCAGCATTTT.

The CDR3 region has the DNA TGTGCCAGCTCACCCGCAGGGGCTGGCACCATATATTTT. Amino acid sequence: CASSPAGAGTIYF. This chain links TRBV18 with TRBJ1-3; maybe TRBD1 (6 bases). V gave up 3 bases and J gave up 9 bases, with 12 bases separating them. The CDR3 is 13 amino acids. CDR1 KGHSH and CDR2 LQKENI come from the germline V gene.

This chain uses TRBV28 with TRBJ2-7; 7 bases match TRBD1. Trimming took 2 bases from V and 5 from J; bases not matched to a gene: 6. The CDR3 length is 14 residues. Germline CDR1 and CDR2: MDHEN and SYDVKM. The CDR3 loop is CASSLSAGGHEQYF. In DNA, the CDR3 is TGTGCCAGCAGTTTAAGTGCAGGGGGACACGAGCAGTACTTC.

The chain links TRBV28 to TRBJ1-2; D gene uncertain. Per germline, CDR1 MDHEN and CDR2 SYDVKM. Trimming removed 4 bases at V and 7 bases at J, with 16 bases between. This CDR3 has 14 residues. CDR3 sequence (DNA): TGTGCCAGCAGTTCGGAGGCAGAAACGGCTGGCTACACCTTC. Translated, it gives CASSSEAETAGYTF.

The chain combines TRBV6-2 or TRBV6-3 with TRBJ2-2, with TRBD2 matching over 8 bases. CDR1 is MNHEY and CDR2 is SVGEGT in the germline V gene. The CDR3 consists of 16 residues. After removal of 4 bases from V and 5 bases from J, the junction contained 9 bases not matched to a gene. CDR3 sequence (DNA): TGTGCCAGCAGTTGGTCGGGAGGGCCGTTGACCGGGGAGCTGTTTTTT. Translating gives CASSWSGGPLTGELFF.

The V and J genes are TRBV6-5 and TRBJ2-1; tentative D call: TRBD1 (5 bases). Trimming stripped 6 bases from V and 0 bases from J, with 12 bases between. Germline V CDR1 and CDR2: MNHEY, SVGAGI. The CDR3 length is 15 residues. The DNA for the CDR3 is TGTGCCAGCAGACCCACTGACAGCTCCTACAATGAGCAGTTCTTC. Translating gives CASRPTDSSYNEQFF.

The V call is TRBV5-8, the J call TRBJ2-5; TRBD1 matches 9 bases. Per germline, CDR1 SGHTS and CDR2 YDEGEE. V was clipped by 3 bases and J by 2 bases; unmatched bases: 11. CDR3 length: 17 residues. The CDR3 coding sequence is TGTGCCAGCAGCTCCCGTCGGACAGGGGCCGGACAAGAGACCCAGTACTTC. Protein product: CASSSRRTGAGQETQYF.